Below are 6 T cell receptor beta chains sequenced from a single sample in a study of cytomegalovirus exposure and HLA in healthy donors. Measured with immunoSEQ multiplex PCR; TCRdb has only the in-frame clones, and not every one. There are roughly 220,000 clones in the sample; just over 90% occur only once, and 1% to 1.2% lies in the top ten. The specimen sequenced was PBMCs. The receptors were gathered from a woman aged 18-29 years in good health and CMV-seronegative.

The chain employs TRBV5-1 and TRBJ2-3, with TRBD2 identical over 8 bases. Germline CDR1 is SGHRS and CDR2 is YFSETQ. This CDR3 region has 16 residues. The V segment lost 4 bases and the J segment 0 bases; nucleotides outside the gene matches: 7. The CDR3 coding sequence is TGCGCCAGCAGCATAGGTAGCGGGACCAGCACAGATACGCAGTATTTT. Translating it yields CASSIGSGTSTDTQYF.

The CDR3: CASSVGAGLAAPYEQYF. As DNA, the CDR3 is TGTGCCAGCAGCGTAGGGGCGGGACTAGCGGCCCCCTACGAGCAGTACTTC. V usage is TRBV9 and J usage is TRBJ2-7, with 11 nucleotides matching TRBD2. Unmatched junction bases numbered 7, after V lost 0 bases and J lost 2 bases. Looked up from germline, CDR1 is SGDLS and CDR2 is YYNGEE. CDR3 length: 17 residues.

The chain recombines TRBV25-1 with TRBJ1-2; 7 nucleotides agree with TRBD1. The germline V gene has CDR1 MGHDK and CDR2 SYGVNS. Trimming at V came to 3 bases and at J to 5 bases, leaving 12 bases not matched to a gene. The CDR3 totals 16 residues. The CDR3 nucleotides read TGTGCCAGCAGTGAGGGCTCAGGGGGACTGTTTTATGGCTACACCTTC. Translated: CASSEGSGGLFYGYTF.

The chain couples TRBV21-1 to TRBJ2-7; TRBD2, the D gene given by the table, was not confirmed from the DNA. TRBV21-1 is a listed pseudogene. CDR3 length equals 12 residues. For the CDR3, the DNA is TGTGCCAGCAGGGGACTAGTCAACGAGCAGTACTTC. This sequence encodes CASRGLVNEQYF.

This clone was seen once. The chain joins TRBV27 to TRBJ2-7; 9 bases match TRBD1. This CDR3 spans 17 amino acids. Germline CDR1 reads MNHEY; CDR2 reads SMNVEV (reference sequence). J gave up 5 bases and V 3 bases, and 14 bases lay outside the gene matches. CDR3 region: CASSLRRRYRGRDEQYF. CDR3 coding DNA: TGTGCCAGCAGTTTGAGAAGGCGTTACAGGGGGCGCGACGAGCAGTACTTC.

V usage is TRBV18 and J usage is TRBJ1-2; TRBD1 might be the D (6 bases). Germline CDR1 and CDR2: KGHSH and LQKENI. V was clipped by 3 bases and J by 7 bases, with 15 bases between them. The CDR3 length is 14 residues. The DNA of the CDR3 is TGTGCCAGCTCACCGGGGGGGCGTCCGGGTGGCTACACCTTC. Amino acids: CASSPGGRPGGYTF.